What follows are 28 T cell receptor beta chains derived from one specimen sequenced in a study of neurological immune-mediated disorders. TCRdb reprocessed the 5' RACE reads via MiXCR and lists one record per CDR3 protein. The sample shows 50,000 or so distinct CDR3 sequences, 3% to 4% of them seen only once. The sample taken for sequencing was PBMCs. The receptors were sampled from a woman aged 55-69 years with multiple sclerosis.

In its sample, this clonotype was seen many times. V gene TRBV29-1 combines with J gene TRBJ1-1; perhaps TRBD1 as D (5 bases). Per the germline V gene, CDR1 is SQVTM and CDR2 is ANQGSEA. Trimming left V 0 bases short and J 11 bases short, with 10 bases between. The CDR3 runs to 11 residues. The CDR3 reads CSVEDQGRAFF. Written as DNA, the CDR3 is TGCAGCGTTGAAGATCAGGGACGGGCTTTCTTT.

The chain links TRBV20-1 to TRBJ2-3, with 11 bases that match TRBD1. Germline trimming cut 3 bases from V and 3 bases from J; bases unmatched to any gene: 11. Germline-derived CDR1 and CDR2 are DFQATT and SNEGSKA (reference sequence). This CDR3 contains 17 residues. The chain's CDR3 is CSARDTTGTGGTDTQYF. CDR3 in DNA: TGCAGTGCTAGGGATACAACCGGGACAGGGGGGACAGATACGCAGTATTTT.

The sample holds many counts of this clonotype. The chain employs TRBV3-1 and TRBJ2-7; 10 bases are a match to TRBD2. The CDR3 has 14 residues. The germline V gene encodes CDR1 LGHDT and CDR2 YNNKEL (reference sequence). The CDR3 DNA sequence: TGTGCGTCTAGCGGGAGCGGGCAATCCTACGAGCAGTACTTC. Translated: CASSGSGQSYEQYF.

This clonotype was recorded at least ten times. J is TRBJ1-1 and V is TRBV5-1; TRBD1 might be the D (6 bases). Trimming cost V 1 base and J 8 bases, with 15 bases left between them. CDR3 length equals 14 residues. The V gene's germline CDR1 is SGHRS and CDR2 YFSETQ. CDR3 protein: CASSLRGGVIEAFF. In nucleotides, the CDR3 is TGCGCCAGCAGCTTGAGGGGGGGGGTAATAGAAGCTTTCTTT.

This clonotype showed up many times. The rearrangement joins TRBV27 to TRBJ2-7; the match to TRBD1 covers 7 bases. J lost 2 bases, V lost 5 bases, and 6 bases had no gene match. This CDR3 region has 14 residues. Per germline, CDR1 MNHEY and CDR2 SMNVEV (reference sequence). The CDR3 DNA reads TGTGCCAGCAGTCCCCCGGACAGGCCCTACGAGCAGTACTTC. Its translation is CASSPPDRPYEQYF.

This clonotype was counted at least ten times. This chain uses TRBV4-2 with TRBJ2-6; no definite D call. Trimming left V 1 base short and J 2 bases short, with 3 bases between. CDR3 length equals 14 residues. Per germline, CDR1 LGHNA and CDR2 YNFKEQ. In DNA form, the CDR3 reads TGTGCCAGCAGCCAAGGTGCTGGGGCCAACGTCCTGACTTTC. This translates into CASSQGAGANVLTF.

This clonotype was counted ten times or more. The V gene is TRBV10-3, the J gene TRBJ2-7; tentatively, D is TRBD1 (6 bases). Looked up from germline, CDR1 is ENHRY and CDR2 is SYGVKD. The V gene lost 6 bases and the J gene lost 5 bases, with 11 bases spanning the gap. The CDR3 has 12 residues. The CDR3 sequence: CAIRDTGNEQYF. DNA for the CDR3: TGTGCCATCAGGGATACAGGGAACGAGCAGTACTTC.

This clonotype was counted at least ten times. The V gene is TRBV5-1, the J gene TRBJ2-7, with D uncertain. This CDR3 region has 15 residues. V lost 0 bases and J lost 3, with 13 bases in between. The germline CDR1 and CDR2 sequences are SGHRS and YFSETQ. CDR3 DNA sequence: TGCGCCAGCAGCTTGGAGGGCACTATTCTCTACGAGCAGTACTTC. Its protein product is CASSLEGTILYEQYF.

This clonotype has at least ten counts. The chain links TRBV28 to TRBJ1-6, with a tentative D call TRBD1 (6 bases). The germline gives CDR1 MDHEN, CDR2 SYDVKM. This CDR3 is built from 15 residues. With 4 bases removed from V and 7 bases from J, the gap between germline ends came to 14 bases. This CDR3 reads CASSSGTYDNSPLHF. The CDR3 DNA follows: TGTGCCAGCAGTTCTGGGACATACGACAATTCACCCCTCCACTTT.

This clonotype was seen repeatedly, ten times or more. The genes are TRBV4-2 and TRBJ2-1, with D possibly matching TRBD1 (5 bases). With 3 bases removed from V and 6 bases from J, the gap between germline ends came to 9 bases. Per the germline V gene, CDR1 is LGHNA and CDR2 is YNFKEQ. The CDR3 is 13 amino acids. As DNA, the CDR3 is TGTGCCAGCAGCCAGCGGACAAGCAATGAGCAGTTCTTC. This codes for CASSQRTSNEQFF.

This clonotype was recorded at least ten times. The gene calls are TRBV5-1 and TRBJ2-4; D is possibly TRBD1 (5 bases). Trimming cost V 0 bases and J 8 bases, with 15 bases left between them. CDR1 and CDR2 (germline): SGHRS, YFSETQ. This CDR3 comprises 15 residues. DNA for the CDR3: TGCGCCAGCAGCTTGGCAGGGAAGGTATCGGACATTCAGTACTTC. Its protein is CASSLAGKVSDIQYF.

This clonotype was counted many times. V is TRBV4-3 and J is TRBJ1-2; D is ambiguous. Germline values: CDR1 LGHNA, CDR2 YSLEER. The germline V and J ends were trimmed by 0 bases and 5 bases, with 13 bases remaining between them. The CDR3 contains 15 residues. The CDR3 bases are TGCGCCAGCAGCCAAGATCGAGCGCCAGCATATGGCTACACCTTC. Encoded protein: CASSQDRAPAYGYTF.

This clonotype was counted ten times or more. The genes are TRBV4-1 and TRBJ2-5, with D perhaps TRBD1 (5 bases). The CDR3 has 16 residues. Germline V gene lookup returns CDR1 MGHRA and CDR2 YSYEKL. The V end was cut by 3 bases, the J end by 0 bases, with 14 bases between. CDR3 coding DNA: TGCGCCAGCAGCCATACTGTACGACAGTACCAAGAGACCCAGTACTTC. Translation: CASSHTVRQYQETQYF.

To note about this clonotype: Since a much larger clone is just one base distant, this may be a read error. This chain connects TRBV27 to TRBJ2-7, with D tentatively TRBD1 or TRBD2 (5 bases each). The CDR3 length is 12 residues. Germline CDR1 is MNHEY and CDR2 is SMNVEV (reference sequence). The CDR3 spells CASSLLGDEKYF. Written as DNA, the CDR3 is TGTGCCAGCAGTTTATTAGGGGACGAGAAGTACTTC.

At least ten counts were recorded for this clonotype. The chain uses TRBV29-1 and TRBJ2-7; 7 positions match TRBD1. Germline V gives CDR1 SQVTM, CDR2 ANQGSEA. J lost 0 bases, V lost 7 bases, and 9 bases had no gene match. The CDR3 runs 14 residues. The CDR3 region is CSAKGAPFSYEQYF. CDR3 coding DNA: TGCAGCGCTAAGGGGGCGCCGTTCTCCTACGAGCAGTACTTC.

This clonotype was counted ten times or more. V and J are TRBV5-1 and TRBJ2-2; D call uncertain. The CDR3 is made up of 13 amino acids. Germline V lookup: CDR1 SGHRS, CDR2 YFSETQ. With 4 bases removed from V and 4 bases from J, the gap between germline ends came to 8 bases. The CDR3 nucleotides are TGCGCCAGCAGCGTTACAGCCACCGGGGAGCTGTTTTTT. It yields the protein CASSVTATGELFF.

This clonotype was observed at least ten times. The V gene is TRBV7-9, the J gene TRBJ2-2, with unresolved D. The length of the CDR3 is 14 residues. V lost 5 bases to trimming and J lost 5 bases, with 12 bases between them. The germline CDR1 and CDR2 sequences are SEHNR and FQNEAQ (reference sequence). CDR3 sequence (DNA): TGTGCCAGCAGCCCTCGGGTGACTACCGGGGAGCTGTTTTTT. Its protein product is CASSPRVTTGELFF.

This clonotype has a count of ten or more. The rearrangement uses TRBV3-1 and TRBJ2-7, with D possibly called TRBD1 or TRBD2 (5 bases each). The V gene's germline CDR1 is LGHDT and CDR2 YNNKEL (reference sequence). CDR3 length equals 15 residues. V was shortened by 3 bases and J by 4 bases, with 16 bases between the two germline ends. The CDR3 protein is CASSHPAGTSYEQYF. The CDR3 nucleotides are TGTGCCAGCAGCCATCCCGCCGGGACCTCGTACGAGCAGTACTTC.

This clonotype has a count of ten or more. This chain uses TRBV9 with TRBJ1-2; D gene uncertain. Germline V CDR1 and CDR2: SGDLS, YYNGEE. V lost 0 bases to trimming and J lost 3 bases, with 12 bases between them. The CDR3 loop spans 15 amino acids. In nucleotides, the CDR3 is TGTGCCAGCAGCGTAGGTGACTCAGGCTACTATGGCTACACCTTC. This codes for CASSVGDSGYYGYTF.

This clonotype showed up many times. The chain has TRBV10-2 and TRBJ2-7; no clear D gene. CDR1 is WSHSY, CDR2 SAAADI, per germline. Trimming removed 4 bases at V and 2 bases at J, with 6 bases between. The CDR3 runs to 12 residues. The CDR3 DNA follows: TGCGCCAGCAGTGGTGGCACCTACGAGCAGTACTTC. Its translation: CASSGGTYEQYF.

This clonotype was counted many times. This sequence joins TRBV5-1 and TRBJ2-3; 7 bases align to TRBD1. Trimming at V came to 2 bases and at J to 7 bases, leaving 10 bases not matched to a gene. The V gene's germline CDR1 is SGHRS and CDR2 YFSETQ. The CDR3 is 15 amino acids. The CDR3 sequence is CASSLGQAQAHTQYF. The CDR3 region has the DNA TGCGCCAGCAGCTTAGGACAGGCTCAGGCGCATACGCAGTATTTT.

With respect to this clonotype: This CDR3 is missing its conserved last phenylalanine or tryptophan, likely due to a read error. The chain is built from TRBV27 and TRBJ2-7; D is perhaps TRBD2 (5 bases). This CDR3 spans 15 amino acids. Germline V gives CDR1 MNHEY, CDR2 SMNVEV (reference sequence). V gave up 2 bases and J gave up 7 bases, with 18 bases separating them. This CDR3 is CASSLRPGIRAEQYI. As DNA, the CDR3 is TGTGCCAGCAGTTTACGACCGGGAATAAGGGCAGAGCAGTACATC.

The sample holds many counts of this clonotype. The V and J genes are TRBV7-9 and TRBJ1-2; D perhaps matches TRBD1 (6 bases). Germline values: CDR1 SEHNR, CDR2 FQNEAQ (reference sequence). The CDR3 is 14 amino acids. Deletions cut 1 base from V and 4 bases from J, with 10 bases between. DNA for the CDR3: TGTGCCAGCAGCTTAGAGGGGACAACCTATGGCTACACCTTC. It codes for CASSLEGTTYGYTF.

This clonotype came up many times. The chain links TRBV28 to TRBJ2-7; 10 bases agree with TRBD2. The J segment lost 6 bases and the V segment lost 7 bases, leaving 15 bases of the junction unmatched. The CDR3 is 16 amino acids. Germline V lookup: CDR1 MDHEN, CDR2 SYDVKM. The CDR3 spells CASIPPAGGRSSEQYF. The CDR3 DNA follows: TGTGCCAGCATCCCCCCAGCGGGGGGGCGATCGAGCGAGCAGTACTTC.

The table lists this clonotype with many counts. This chain connects TRBV7-9 to TRBJ1-1; D not resolved. V shed 1 base and J shed 1 base, with 7 bases lying between them. The CDR3 length is 14 residues. Germline V gene lookup returns CDR1 SEHNR and CDR2 FQNEAQ (reference sequence). The CDR3 sequence: CASSLEQPNTEAFF. CDR3 DNA sequence: TGTGCCAGCAGCTTAGAGCAGCCGAACACTGAAGCTTTCTTT.

This clonotype came up many times. The chain recombines TRBV2 with TRBJ1-6; TRBD1 aligns across 9 bases. Germline CDR1 SNHLY, CDR2 FYNNEI. The CDR3 has 12 residues. The trim removed 6 bases at V and 10 bases at J, leaving 1 base unmatched. CDR3 DNA: TGTGCCAGCAGGACAGGGGGATCACCCCTCCACTTT. Translated, it gives CASRTGGSPLHF.

This clonotype was seen many times. V gene TRBV20-1 combines with J gene TRBJ1-1; the D gene is possibly TRBD1 (5 bases). The germline CDR1 and CDR2 sequences are DFQATT and SNEGSKA (reference sequence). V shed 0 bases and J shed 7 bases, with 18 bases lying between them. The CDR3 loop spans 15 amino acids. The chain's CDR3 is CSARDLVRLRGEAFF. CDR3 bases: TGCAGTGCTAGAGATTTGGTTAGGCTGAGGGGTGAAGCTTTCTTT.

This clonotype has at least ten counts. The genes are TRBV6-5 and TRBJ2-1, with D perhaps being TRBD1 or TRBD2 (5 bases each). This CDR3 has 15 residues. The V gene's germline CDR1 is MNHEY and CDR2 SVGAGI. The V gene lost 6 bases and the J gene lost 5 bases, with 17 bases spanning the gap. CDR3 residues: CASSPSRGHHNEQFF. Written as DNA, the CDR3 is TGTGCCAGCAGCCCGTCCCGGGGCCACCACAATGAGCAGTTCTTC.